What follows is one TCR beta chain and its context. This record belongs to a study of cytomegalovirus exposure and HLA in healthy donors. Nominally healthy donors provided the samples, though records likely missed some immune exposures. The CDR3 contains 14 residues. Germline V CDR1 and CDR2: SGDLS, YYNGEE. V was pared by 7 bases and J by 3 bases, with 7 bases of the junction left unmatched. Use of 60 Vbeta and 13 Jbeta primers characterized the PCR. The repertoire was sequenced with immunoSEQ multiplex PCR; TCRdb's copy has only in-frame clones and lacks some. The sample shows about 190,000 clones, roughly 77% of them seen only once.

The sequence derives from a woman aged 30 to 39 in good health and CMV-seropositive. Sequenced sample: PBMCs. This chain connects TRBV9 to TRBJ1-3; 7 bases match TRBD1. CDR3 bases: TGTGCCAGCGGGCCCAGGACAGGTGGAAACACCATATATTTT. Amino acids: CASGPRTGGNTIYF.